The present TCR beta chain was sequenced within a study of T cells in localized non-small cell lung cancer (dated by TCRdb to 2019 to 2021). With regard to the full study: Comparing tumors with uninvolved tumor-adjacent lungs, the study looked at the T cell repertoires of hundreds of patients with early-stage NSCLC. The cohort was made up of around 220 treatment-naive NSCLC patients whose localized lung tumors had been resected. The mean age of the NSCLC patients was about 62 years, with approximately 130 men and around 99 women.

At diagnosis, peripheral blood, uninvolved tumor-adjacent lung and tumor were collected and were preserved as a mix of fresh-frozen and FFPE material. As for this clone: The specificity of this receptor is unknown. The junction differs from germline at one of its ends, possibly a read error.

The CDR3 goes from the cysteine to the phenylalanine over 11 residues. The DNA shown is the 33-base CDR3, in frame from base 1. The immunoSEQ Assay was used to sequence TCR beta CDR3 regions from DNA. Regarding the original processing steps: T cell density was computed as TCR beta template counts normalized to usable DNA estimated by amplifying housekeeping genes. Richness was estimated using the preseqR package, with extrapolation to 400,000 templates for PBMC samples and to 120,000 templates for tissue samples. Clonality was defined as one minus Pielou's evenness. Differential abundance testing on productive amino-acid clonotypes, with a minimum total count of 5 and an alpha of 0.1, was used to identify tissue-enriched TCRs. The Jaccard Index and the Morisita Overlap Index were used to measure how much the repertoires overlapped between compartments. GLIPH grouped TCR beta CDR3s together with public tetramer-defined viral CDR3s, and a viral motif had to include at least three viral sequences and also show V-gene enrichment. What TCRdb holds here is the immuneACCESS table cut down to in-frame rearrangements. Part of the clones is not present; checked against another copy, under half of the missing clones reflect an unresolved V gene, and the others are unexplained. The V and J calls and clone size come from that table; D and trimming were worked out from the DNA. The sample yields around 3,500 clones; 42% were counted once. The top ten constitute 15% to 19% of the sample.

Here is what the overall study found, with its caveats: Because multi-region tumor sequencing was not performed, intratumor heterogeneity could not be ruled out. Of the top 100 tumor clones, a median of approximately 60 were detected in paired uninvolved adjacent lung; 28 were also among that lung's top 100. Because the study design was exploratory, TCR variables were selected using unadjusted p-values without false-discovery rate correction. Uninvolved tumor-adjacent lung showed the highest T cell clonality, higher than tumor, which suggests more focused antigenic responses in the uninvolved tumor-adjacent lung. Longer overall survival was associated with higher T cell density in blood, whereas shorter survival was associated with higher clonality in adjacent lung.

This chain joins TRBV6-7 to TRBJ2-2; no D gene is confidently identified. TRBV6-7 is known as an ORF, though its function is uncertain. This receptor was identified in a male donor aged 60 or over with stage I lung adenocarcinoma. This material consisted of lung tumor tissue, taken before any cancer treatment. The DNA is TGTGCCGTTGGGAACACCGAGGAGCTGTTTTTT. Its protein product is CAVGNTEELFF.